What follows are 4 T cell receptor beta chains derived from one specimen sequenced in a study of T cells in Graves' hyperthyroidism and ophthalmopathy. TCR beta CDR3 region amplification was performed from RNA transcripts. The HTBI primer set served for first-round RT-PCR of the TCR CDR3. TCRdb reanalysed the multiplex PCR reads using MiXCR and keeps one entry per CDR3 protein. The sample shows 640,000 or so distinct CDR3 sequences, roughly 15% of them seen only once. Material: blood. All receptors come from a woman between 40 and 50 years old with Graves' ophthalmopathy.

This clonotype was observed many times. A read error may be the cause here, since a much bigger clone is one base away. The gene calls are TRBV28 and TRBJ1-1; 8 nucleotides align to TRBD1. The V segment lost 11 bases and the J segment 5 bases; nucleotides outside the gene matches: 16. The length of the CDR3 is 15 residues. Germline assignment: CDR1 MDHEN and CDR2 SYDVKM. The CDR3 loop reads CAGNPGRGRWTEAFF. The CDR3 DNA reads TGTGCCGGCAACCCTGGCAGGGGGCGATGGACTGAAGCTTTCTTT.

In its sample, this clonotype was seen many times. The J gene is TRBJ2-5, the V gene TRBV28; 13 bases are shared with TRBD2. V shed 6 bases and J 1 base; nucleotides not matched to a gene: 8. Germline V lookup: CDR1 MDHEN, CDR2 SYDVKM. The length of the CDR3 is 17 residues. CDR3 DNA sequence: TGTGCCAGCAGAGACGCACTAGCGGGAGGGCTCCAAGAGACCCAGTACTTC. It specifies CASRDALAGGLQETQYF.

This chain uses TRBV27 with TRBJ2-2, with TRBD2 as a possible D gene (6 bases). V was pared by 4 bases and J by 4 bases, with 13 bases between. This CDR3 is built from 15 residues. Germline loops: CDR1 MNHEY, CDR2 SMNVEV (reference sequence). The CDR3 region has the DNA TGTGCCAGCAGTTCCCTAGGACTAACCACCGGGGAGCTGTTTTTT. Encoded protein: CASSSLGLTTGELFF.

Ten or more counts support this clonotype. This chain uses TRBV28 with TRBJ1-5; TRBD1 aligns across 7 bases. Per the germline V gene, CDR1 is MDHEN and CDR2 is SYDVKM. The CDR3 contains 14 residues. The V gene end was trimmed by 6 bases and the J gene end by 5 bases; junction bases not matched to a gene: 7. In DNA form, the CDR3 reads TGTGCCAGCAGCCTGGGACAGCACTATCAGCCCCAGCATTTT. It is translated as CASSLGQHYQPQHF.